This TCR beta chain was identified during a study of cytomegalovirus exposure and HLA in healthy donors. Study observations and caveats: One variant, a missense change in DCLRE1C, was linked in a later analysis to TCR beta V- and J-gene trimming.

The germline V gene has CDR1 SGHVS and CDR2 FNYEAQ. Trimming pared 5 bases from V and 8 bases from J, leaving 15 bases between. This CDR3 has 14 residues. The PCR contained 60 Vbeta and 13 Jbeta primers. Libraries were prepared by immunoSEQ multiplex PCR; TCRdb keeps only in-frame clonotypes and omits some of them. The sample lists around 140,000 clones; around 85% were seen once. Notes on this clone: What it recognizes is unknown.

This clonotype was sampled from a woman aged 25 to 39 in good health and CMV-seronegative. Source material: PBMCs. This chain links TRBV7-6 with TRBJ1-4, with D unclear. CDR3 residues: CASSVALSTEKLFF. The CDR3 DNA is TGTGCCAGCAGCGTTGCTCTTAGCACCGAAAAACTGTTTTTT.